This is a list of T cell receptor beta chains from one sample in a study of brain T cells in children with intractable seizures. Libraries were prepared by immunoSEQ multiplex PCR; TCRdb keeps only in-frame clonotypes and omits some of them. The data hold tens of thousands of clones, with around 94% observed a single time. The input for sequencing was peripheral blood, taken at surgery. All receptors come from a boy younger than 18 with focal cortical dysplasia and intractable seizures. Both conserved end residues are part of each CDR3.

V,CDR3
TRBV12-3/TRBV12-4,CASTTRGRHGYTF
TRBV7-3,CASSPGWGSGGTGIGDTQYF
TRBV19,CASRKRDDYEQYF
TRBV6-1,CASSEPDGPYEQYF
TRBV7-2,CASSLNSLNSPLHF
TRBV19,CASSASGDPNEQFF
TRBV15,CATSRDLFRLAGWNEQFF
TRBV5-1,CASSRRTGTGELFF
TRBV18,CASSQTTGTGDGYTF
TRBV19,CASSIPRTGSGNTIYF
TRBV19,CASSIFTGAKNIQYF
TRBV5-1,CASSPRRGTEAFF
TRBV9,CASSFRTSAPDTQYF
TRBV30,CAWRRQGAGEQFF
TRBV10-3,CAITPALGGGYGYTF
TRBV7-2,CASSLVSLDDNQPQHF
TRBV6-5,CASSYRGPNSPLHF
TRBV9,CASSPRPTGYEQYF
TRBV6-5,CASSYSSMGFYGYTF
TRBV2,CASRDRDFSEKLFF
TRBV4-2,CASSQENSANTGELFF
TRBV7-9,CASSLVAAYGYTF
TRBV9,CASSHAGGVVGDGYTF
TRBV28,CASSLRYGKDTEAFF
TRBV5-1,CASSLLGGEKLFF
TRBV18,CASSPPIGNEQFF
TRBV5-1,CASAGSPIRDTQYF
TRBV9,CASSVAPSGRGTGELFF
TRBV5-4,CASSLGGSGANVLTF
TRBV3-1/TRBV3-2,CASSQDRVTGNTEAFF
TRBV6-4,CATARGSGEHNEQFF
TRBV2,CASKGRSYNEQFF
TRBV9,CASSVAGQGAYNEQFF
TRBV9,CASSSPLRTSGGPITDTQYF
TRBV27,CASSGTTGTEAFF
TRBV29-1,CSVEENTGELFF
TRBV4-1,CASSQTGTPPEEQYF
TRBV7-9,CASGTALYNSPLHF
TRBV25-1,CASREVGINSTDTQYF
TRBV4-1,CASTPTGTDNNEQFF
TRBV7-6,CASSLRQGGNQPQHF
TRBV5-4,CASSLTGSLGTEAFF
TRBV10-1,CASSDGGLGTDTQYF
TRBV7-2,CASSFKTGGYEQYF
TRBV6-5,CASTRTGGNQPQHF
TRBV6-5,CASRRTGGEGEKLFF
TRBV2,CASRVTGPTEAFF
TRBV18,CASSQQREKLFF
TRBV5-6,CASSFQIPGGYGYTF
TRBV4-1,CASSQDNQETQYF